These 10 T cell receptor beta chains were sequenced from one sample in a study of blood T cell repertoires in COVID-19. Clones were sequenced by immunoSEQ multiplex PCR, and TCRdb holds only the in-frame ones, with some missing. Here the sample spans under 250,000 clones, about three quarters being singletons. Sequenced sample: peripheral blood. The origin of the receptors is a woman aged 70-85 years with acute or convalescent COVID-19.

Written as DNA, the CDR3 is TGTGCCAGTAGTATCTGGCTAGCGGGAGCCCCCTACAATGAGCAGTTCTTC. This translates into CASSIWLAGAPYNEQFF. This chain connects TRBV19 to TRBJ2-1, with 10 bases aligning to TRBD2. The V segment lost 3 bases and the J segment 2 bases; nucleotides outside the gene matches: 7. The CDR3 is made up of 17 amino acids. From germline, CDR1 is LNHDA and CDR2 SQIVND (reference sequence).

Here the CDR3 reads CASRGDRETEAFF. As DNA, the CDR3 is TGCGCCAGCAGAGGGGACAGGGAAACTGAAGCTTTCTTT. The J gene is TRBJ1-1, the V gene TRBV4-1, with 9 bases identical to TRBD1. This CDR3 has 13 residues. Germline CDR1 is MGHRA and CDR2 is YSYEKL. The trim removed 6 bases at V and 5 bases at J, leaving 4 bases unmatched.

This chain links TRBV15 with TRBJ2-7; possibly TRBD2 for D (5 bases). Trimming shortened V by 0 bases and J by 6 bases, and 15 bases separated the two germline ends. The CDR3 length is 15 residues. Per the germline V gene, CDR1 is LNHNV and CDR2 is YYDKDF (reference sequence). The chain's CDR3 is CATSRELKDSSEQYF. The DNA of the CDR3 is TGTGCCACCAGCAGAGAACTGAAGGACTCTTCCGAGCAGTACTTC.

The chain uses TRBV9 and TRBJ2-7; possible D gene TRBD1, 5 bases. V gave up 0 bases and J gave up 1 base, with 11 bases separating them. This CDR3 is built from 15 residues. In germline, CDR1 is SGDLS, CDR2 YYNGEE. CDR3 amino acids: CASSVEDMPSYEQYF. The CDR3 coding sequence is TGTGCCAGCAGCGTAGAGGACATGCCTTCCTACGAGCAGTACTTC.

V gene TRBV5-6 combines with J gene TRBJ2-3, with D unclear. The CDR3 is made up of 14 amino acids. The V end was cut by 4 bases, the J end by 4 bases, with 13 bases between. Germline values: CDR1 SGHDT, CDR2 YYEEEE. CDR3 sequence reads: CASSPREAPDTQYF. CDR3 DNA: TGTGCCAGCAGCCCGAGAGAAGCACCAGATACGCAGTATTTT. The full variable domain, with the rest looked up from reference TRBV5-6 and TRBJ2-3, is DAGVTQSPTHLIKTRGQQVTLRCSPKSGHDTVSWYQQALGQGPQFIFQYYEEEERQRGNFPDRFSGHQFPNYSSELNVNALLLGDSALYLCASSPREAPDTQYFGPGTRLTVL.

This clone showed up just once. This sequence joins TRBV24-1 and TRBJ2-7; D perhaps matches TRBD2 (5 bases). The V gene's germline CDR1 is KGHDR and CDR2 SFDVKD. This CDR3 has 14 amino acids. The germline V and J ends were trimmed by 4 bases and 2 bases, with 11 bases remaining between them. The CDR3 nucleotides read TGTGCCACCAGTGACCCGCCGAGGGCCTACGAGCAGTACTTC. Translated, it gives CATSDPPRAYEQYF.

The chain is built from TRBV5-6 and TRBJ1-1, with D perhaps TRBD1 (5 bases). In germline, CDR1 is SGHDT, CDR2 YYEEEE. V was trimmed by 3 bases and J by 1 base, leaving 10 bases between them. The CDR3 has 14 residues. CDR3 sequence (DNA): TGTGCCAGCAGCTCTCAGGGTAGGAACACTGAAGCTTTCTTT. It translates to CASSSQGRNTEAFF. Looking up the rest from reference TRBV5-6 and TRBJ1-1 gives the full variable domain: DAGVTQSPTHLIKTRGQQVTLRCSPKSGHDTVSWYQQALGQGPQFIFQYYEEEERQRGNFPDRFSGHQFPNYSSELNVNALLLGDSALYLCASSSQGRNTEAFFGQGTRLTVV.

The chain links TRBV7-9 to TRBJ1-2; D is undetermined. Looked up from germline, CDR1 is SEHNR and CDR2 is FQNEAQ (reference sequence). V lost 3 bases and J lost 9, with 11 bases in between. This CDR3 contains 12 residues. The CDR3 DNA follows: TGTGCCAGCAGCTTCACTGACATCAGCTACACCTTC. Amino acid sequence: CASSFTDISYTF.

J is TRBJ2-1 and V is TRBV7-6, with 7 bases that match TRBD2. In germline, CDR1 is SGHVS, CDR2 FNYEAQ. This CDR3 has 17 amino acids. The ends lost 5 bases at V and 0 bases at J; junction bases unmatched: 10. CDR3 coding DNA: TGTGCCAGCAGCCCCATTAGCGGGCGACACTCCTACAATGAGCAGTTCTTC. Translation: CASSPISGRHSYNEQFF.

The chain is built from TRBV29-1 and TRBJ2-2; 12 bases align to TRBD2. V lost 4 bases to trimming and J lost 0 bases; unmatched junction nucleotides: 6. The CDR3 runs 17 residues. Germline assignment: CDR1 SQVTM and CDR2 ANQGSEA. DNA for the CDR3: TGCAGCGTTGGGACTAGCGGGACTTCGACGAACACCGGGGAGCTGTTTTTT. It specifies CSVGTSGTSTNTGELFF.